This is a list of T cell receptor beta chains from one sample in a study of tumor-infiltrating lymphocytes in primary liver carcinoma. TCRdb re-derived calls from the multiplex PCR reads in MiXCR, one entry per CDR3 protein. The sample holds 95,000 to 100,000 distinct CDR3 sequences, around 73% seen once. Sequencing input: liver tumor tissue from sampling region 2. All receptors derive from a woman aged 60-75 years with primary liver carcinoma and hepatitis B virus infection. Each CDR3 is given with its conserved first and last residue. A D gene is named only where the DNA matches it firmly. For some rows the clone size is stated as once, few or many, or as a class when expanded; others skip it.

clone_size,d_call,v_call,j_call,cdr3_aa,cdr3_nt
once,TRBD2,TRBV9,TRBJ2-7,CASNSSGNSYEQYF,TGTGCCAGCAACTCTAGCGGAAATTCCTACGAGCAGTACTTC
many,-,TRBV28,TRBJ1-5,CASRVRARQPQHF,TGTGCCAGCAGGGTGAGGGCACGGCAGCCCCAGCATTTT
-,TRBD2,TRBV11-2,TRBJ2-3,CASSPGLAGPYTQYF,TGTGCCAGCAGTCCTGGACTAGCGGGCCCATATACGCAGTACTTT
-,-,TRBV12-3/TRBV12-4,TRBJ2-1,CVSSFGEWGSSMFEQFF,TGTGTCAGCAGTTTCGGAGAGTGGGGTAGCAGCATGTTCGAGCAATTCTTC
-,-,TRBV12-3/TRBV12-4,TRBJ1-1,CASSLSPLGVQAFF,TGTGCCAGCAGTTTGTCCCCTTTGGGAGTACAGGCTTTCTTT
-,TRBD2,TRBV14,TRBJ2-5,CTSSQGVTGGDKTQYF,TGTACCAGCAGCCAAGGCGTGACGGGAGGCGACAAGACCCAGTACTTC
many,-,TRBV10-3,TRBJ2-1,CAISWNGQNEQFF,TGTGCCATCAGTTGGAACGGACAAAATGAGCAGTTCTTC
many,-,TRBV10-3,TRBJ1-4,CAISESFPYELFF,TGTGCCATCAGTGAGTCATTCCCGTATGAACTGTTTTTT
-,TRBD2,TRBV11-2,TRBJ2-1,CAGCCTSGTEQFF,TGTGCCGGCTGCTGTACTAGCGGGACAGAGCAGTTCTTC
many,TRBD1,TRBV5-1,TRBJ1-2,CASSLEGASGYTF,TGCGCCAGCAGCTTGGAGGGGGCCAGTGGCTACACCTTC
many,-,TRBV5-1,TRBJ2-6,CASSLGSTGANVLTF,TGCGCCAGCAGCTTGGGGTCCACTGGGGCCAACGTCCTGACTTTC
-,TRBD2,TRBV4-1,TRBJ2-7,CASSQGSHPGTWGGRVSYEQYF,TGCGCCAGCAGCCAAGGAAGTCATCCCGGGACATGGGGCGGGAGGGTGTCCTACGAGCAGTACTTC
-,-,TRBV11-2,TRBJ2-7,CVSSLDVPYGEQYF,TGTGTCAGCAGCTTAGATGTACCCTACGGCGAGCAGTACTTC
many,TRBD2,TRBV5-1,TRBJ2-3,CASSLIAGSTDTQYF,TGCGCCAGCAGCCTAATAGCGGGGAGCACAGATACGCAGTATTTT
-,TRBD1,TRBV11-2,TRBJ2-7,CASSLGYRGSHEQYF,TGTGCCAGCAGTTTAGGGTACAGGGGCTCACACGAGCAGTACTTC
few,-,TRBV18,TRBJ2-3,CASSPRSGETTDTQYF,TGTGCCAGCTCACCGAGGAGCGGAGAAACCACAGATACGCAGTATTTT
-,-,TRBV15,TRBJ2-1,CATSRDPGDEQFF,TGTGCCACCAGCAGAGACCCCGGGGATGAGCAGTTCTTC
-,-,TRBV11-3,TRBJ2-7,CASSIFDSDSYEQYF,TGTGCCAGCAGCATTTTTGACAGCGATTCCTACGAGCAGTACTTC
medium-sized,-,TRBV11-2,TRBJ2-7,CASSLARRAYEQYF,TGTGCCAGCAGCTTAGCACGGAGAGCCTACGAGCAGTACTTC
many,-,TRBV7-9,TRBJ1-4,CASSLLSTGFANEKLFF,TGTGCCAGCAGCTTATTGAGCACAGGGTTCGCTAATGAAAAACTGTTTTTT
-,-,TRBV4-1,TRBJ2-1,CASSQDYTNEQFF,TGCGCCAGTAGCCAAGATTACACTAATGAGCAGTTCTTC
many,TRBD1,TRBV29-1,TRBJ2-1,CSVTRTGWKDNEQFF,TGCAGCGTTACCCGGACAGGGTGGAAGGACAATGAGCAGTTCTTC
-,TRBD1,TRBV29-1,TRBJ2-3,CSVGDRILTDTRYF,TGCAGCGTCGGGGACAGGATCCTCACAGATACGCGGTATTTT
-,TRBD2,TRBV11-3,TRBJ2-1,CASSLGREEWGVNEQFF,TGTGCCAGCAGCTTAGGTCGGGAGGAGTGGGGCGTCAATGAGCAGTTCTTC
-,TRBD2,TRBV13,TRBJ2-7,CASSSDGTGGGPEQYF,TGTGCCAGCAGCTCAGACGGGACTGGCGGGGGTCCCGAGCAGTACTTC
-,-,TRBV11-2,TRBJ2-5,CASRLPGWGETQYF,TGTGCCAGCAGGTTACCGGGATGGGGAGAGACGCAGTACTTC
once,-,TRBV6-1,TRBJ1-4,CASSEGVRHEKLLF,TGTGCCAGCAGTGAAGGGGTCAGGCATGAAAAACTGCTTTTT
many,-,TRBV29-1,TRBJ2-3,CSVGRSTDTQYF,TGCAGCGTTGGAAGGAGCACAGATACGCAGTATTTT
-,TRBD1,TRBV10-3,TRBJ1-2,CATGTGAYYGYTF,TGTGCCACCGGGACAGGGGCCTACTATGGCTACACCTTC
-,-,TRBV10-3,TRBJ2-7,CAISGVEGLYEQYF,TGTGCCATCAGTGGGGTGGAGGGCCTTTACGAGCAGTACTTC
-,-,TRBV29-1,TRBJ2-2,CSVTGHSDGKMFF,TGCAGCGTTACGGGGCACTCGGACGGGAAGATGTTTTTT
many,-,TRBV5-1,TRBJ1-1,CASSYDRNTEAFF,TGCGCCAGCAGCTACGACAGGAACACTGAAGCTTTCTTT
-,-,TRBV28,TRBJ2-5,CASSLRGQGRETQYF,TGTGCCAGCAGTTTACGGGGGCAGGGCCGGGAGACCCAGTACTTC
-,-,TRBV29-1,TRBJ2-6,CSSRKSGANVLTF,TGCAGCTCCCGTAAATCTGGGGCCAACGTCCTGACTTTC
-,TRBD1,TRBV11-2,TRBJ1-2,CTSSSQGGPGGYTF,TGTACCAGCAGCTCCCAGGGGGGCCCGGGGGGCTACACCTTC
-,TRBD2,TRBV28,TRBJ2-7,CANSSSGAGGRNEQYF,TGTGCCAATAGTTCGTCCGGGGCGGGAGGTCGGAACGAGCAGTACTTC
-,TRBD1,TRBV6-1,TRBJ1-5,CASSERPPGTGRNRPQHF,TGTGCCAGCAGCGAAAGACCTCCCGGGACAGGGCGCAATCGGCCCCAGCATTTT
-,-,TRBV12-3/TRBV12-4,TRBJ2-2,CASSPLSCGASDPGELFF,TGTGCCAGCAGTCCTCTGTCCTGTGGGGCCTCCGATCCCGGGGAGCTGTTTTTT
-,TRBD2,TRBV11-2,TRBJ2-7,CASSLNPRGLARGWTYEQYF,TGTGCCAGCAGCTTAAACCCACGGGGACTAGCGCGAGGGTGGACTTACGAGCAGTACTTC
-,-,TRBV6-6,TRBJ1-5,CASSYGGIDSNQPQHF,TGTGCCAGCAGTTACGGGGGGATAGATAGCAATCAGCCTCAGCATTTT
once,TRBD1,TRBV29-1,TRBJ2-3,CSVAAQGAKISTDTQYF,TGCAGCGTAGCCGCACAGGGGGCGAAGATTAGCACAGATACGCAGTATTTT
medium-sized,-,TRBV11-3,TRBJ1-1,CASSARGDTEAFF,TGTGCCAGCAGCGCTCGTGGAGACACTGAAGCTTTCTTT
-,TRBD1,TRBV5-1,TRBJ2-1,CASSLQGADQYNEQFF,TGCGCCAGCAGCCTGCAGGGGGCGGACCAATACAATGAGCAGTTCTTC
-,-,TRBV12-3/TRBV12-4,TRBJ1-5,CDSSLVGNQPQHF,TGTGACAGCAGTTTAGTAGGAAATCAGCCCCAACATTTT
-,-,TRBV11-3,TRBJ2-2,CASRGTRVAGELFF,TGTGCCAGCAGGGGAACTAGGGTAGCCGGGGAGCTGTTTTTT
-,-,TRBV7-9,TRBJ2-1,CASSSADLTYKEQFF,TGTGCCAGCAGCTCAGCGGACTTAACCTACAAAGAGCAGTTCTTC
-,TRBD2,TRBV11-2,TRBJ2-3,CAISSGLEGPDTQYF,TGTGCCATCAGCTCTGGACTAGAGGGACCAGATACGCAGTATTTT
-,TRBD2,TRBV6-2/TRBV6-3,TRBJ2-3,CASLLAGAADTQSF,TGTGCCAGCCTCTTAGCGGGAGCTGCAGATACGCAGAGTTTT
-,TRBD2,TRBV20-1,TRBJ2-7,CSACGVAGGEQYF,TGCAGTGCCTGCGGAGTAGCGGGAGGGGAGCAGTACTTC
medium-sized,-,TRBV11-2,TRBJ2-1,CASSELVNEQFF,TGTGCCAGCAGCGAACTAGTGAATGAGCAGTTCTTC
many,TRBD2,TRBV4-1,TRBJ2-1,CASSHPGLAGGYEQFF,TGCGCCAGCAGCCATCCGGGACTAGCGGGAGGGTACGAGCAGTTCTTC
once,TRBD1,TRBV4-2,TRBJ2-7,CASNQGTGASSYEQYF,TGTGCCAGCAACCAAGGGACAGGGGCCTCCTCCTATGAGCAGTACTTC
-,TRBD2,TRBV6-5,TRBJ2-7,CAKSPRLAGYYEQYF,TGTGCCAAGAGTCCCCGGCTAGCGGGATACTACGAGCAGTACTTC
many,-,TRBV6-4,TRBJ2-2,CASSDRGDTGELFF,TGTGCCAGCAGTGACAGGGGCGACACCGGGGAGCTGTTTTTT
-,-,TRBV11-3,TRBJ2-7,CASLEPGGAWEQYF,TGTGCCAGCTTAGAACCGGGCGGGGCCTGGGAGCAGTACTTC
-,-,TRBV18,TRBJ2-2,CANSPFTAGTETGELFF,TGTGCCAACTCACCCTTTACCGCCGGGACCGAAACCGGGGAGCTGTTTTTT
-,TRBD2,TRBV11-2,TRBJ2-1,CAISWTSVAEQIF,TGTGCCATCAGCTGGACTAGCGTGGCAGAGCAGATCTTC